A single sample gave rise to the 2 T cell receptor beta chains below, sequenced in a study of cytomegalovirus exposure and HLA in healthy donors. The PCR used 60 Vbeta and 13 Jbeta primers. Profiled with immunoSEQ multiplex PCR; TCRdb holds only in-frame clones, not every one. The table shows tens of thousands of clones, with about 71% occurring only once. Sequencing was done on a sample of PBMCs. The source is a woman between 45 and 60 years old in good health and CMV-seropositive.

The genes are TRBV6-5 and TRBJ2-3; D is unresolved. V was cut by 7 bases and J by 4 bases, with 9 bases left in between. The CDR3 contains 12 residues. Germline values: CDR1 MNHEY, CDR2 SVGAGI. The CDR3 sequence is CASTSRADTQYF. Written as DNA, the CDR3 is TGTGCCAGCACCTCCCGGGCAGATACGCAGTATTTT.

V and J are TRBV11-2 and TRBJ2-5, with D possibly matching TRBD1 (6 bases). The V and J ends lost 5 bases and 2 bases respectively, with 12 bases between them. Germline CDR1 and CDR2: SGHAT and FQNNGV. The CDR3 totals 14 residues. CDR3 protein: CASSQGTTQETQYF. CDR3 coding DNA: TGTGCCAGCAGCCAGGGGACAACACAAGAGACCCAGTACTTC.